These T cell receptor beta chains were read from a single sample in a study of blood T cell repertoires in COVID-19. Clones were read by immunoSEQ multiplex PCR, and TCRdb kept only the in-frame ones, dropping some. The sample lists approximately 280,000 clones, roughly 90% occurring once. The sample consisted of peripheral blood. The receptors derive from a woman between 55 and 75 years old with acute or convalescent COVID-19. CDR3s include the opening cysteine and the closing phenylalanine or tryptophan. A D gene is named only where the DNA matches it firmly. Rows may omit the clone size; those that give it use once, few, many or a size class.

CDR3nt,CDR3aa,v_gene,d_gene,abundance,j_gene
TGTGCCAGTAGTATAGATCTTGAGGAGATGAACACTGAAGCTTTCTTT,CASSIDLEEMNTEAFF,TRBV19,-,-,TRBJ1-1
TGTGCCAGCAGTTTAAGGTCTCTAGCGGGAGGGCCGGGGGACTACAATGAGCAGTTCTTC,CASSLRSLAGGPGDYNEQFF,TRBV28,TRBD2,-,TRBJ2-1
TGTGCCATCAGTGAGGCCCTTTATAACGTGGGAGGCACAGATACGCAGTATTTT,CAISEALYNVGGTDTQYF,TRBV10-3,-,-,TRBJ2-3
TGTGCCAGCTCACCCCAAGGGGGACGGCTGAACACTGAAGCTTTCTTT,CASSPQGGRLNTEAFF,TRBV18,-,few,TRBJ1-1
TGCAGCGTATCCGACAGGGCCTACACTGAAGCTTTCTTT,CSVSDRAYTEAFF,TRBV29-1,TRBD1,-,TRBJ1-1
TGTGCCAGCAGTCCCGCCGGGACAGGCTATGGCTACACCTTC,CASSPAGTGYGYTF,TRBV28,TRBD1,-,TRBJ1-2
TGTGCCAGCTCACCACCATTCGCCCAGGGCCCGAACTATGGCTACACCTTC,CASSPPFAQGPNYGYTF,TRBV18,-,-,TRBJ1-2
TGCGCCAGCAGCTTGGATGGGGCGCCGGGCGAAGCTTTCTTT,CASSLDGAPGEAFF,TRBV5-1,-,-,TRBJ1-1
TGTGCCAGCAGCAAAGGGGGAACAGGGCCCAGAACTAATGAAAAACTGTTTTTT,CASSKGGTGPRTNEKLFF,TRBV21-1,-,-,TRBJ1-4
TGTGCCAGCAGTCCCCTTTCAGCGGGAGAGTGCACAGATACGCAGTATTTT,CASSPLSAGECTDTQYF,TRBV28,TRBD2,once,TRBJ2-3
TGTGCCAGCAGTTTCGACAGCTATGGCTACACCTTC,CASSFDSYGYTF,TRBV7-9,-,-,TRBJ1-2
TGTGCCAGCAGCTTAGACGTCGGGGGAGCAGAGACCCAGTACTTC,CASSLDVGGAETQYF,TRBV7-9,-,-,TRBJ2-5
TGTGCCAGCAGCTCCCGGGACAGTACCCCCCGCGAGCAGTACTTC,CASSSRDSTPREQYF,TRBV5-4,TRBD1,-,TRBJ2-7
TGTGCCAGCAGTTTAGTCGGCCGGGGTCGATCAGATACGCAGTATTTT,CASSLVGRGRSDTQYF,TRBV28,-,-,TRBJ2-3
TGCAGTGCTAGTCGAGGGGGCTATGGCTACACCTTC,CSASRGGYGYTF,TRBV20-1,-,-,TRBJ1-2
TGTGCCAGCAGCTCTAGGACTAGCGGGAGCCCAGATACGCAGTATTTT,CASSSRTSGSPDTQYF,TRBV13,TRBD2,-,TRBJ2-3
TGTGCCAGCAGCTCGCCCACTAGTCGTAGCACCGGGGAGCTGTTTTTT,CASSSPTSRSTGELFF,TRBV5-4,-,-,TRBJ2-2
TGCGCCAGCAGCTTGTACGGTACTAGCACAGATACGCAGTATTTT,CASSLYGTSTDTQYF,TRBV5-1,-,-,TRBJ2-3
TGTGCCAGCAGCCCGTGGACAGGGGGCGATTCACCCCTCCACTTT,CASSPWTGGDSPLHF,TRBV7-9,TRBD1,-,TRBJ1-6
TGTGCCACCAGCGGCCGGGAGACAGATACGCAGTATTTT,CATSGRETDTQYF,TRBV15,-,-,TRBJ2-3
TGTGCCAGCAGTTTCGGGATAAACTACGAGCAGTACTTC,CASSFGINYEQYF,TRBV6-2/TRBV6-3,-,-,TRBJ2-7
TGTGCCAGCAGCGCGACAGGGGGCGGGGAAAAACTGTTTTTT,CASSATGGGEKLFF,TRBV5-4,TRBD1,-,TRBJ1-4
TGTGCCAGCAGCCAAGGACTGACAGGGGGTAATTCACCCCTCCACTTT,CASSQGLTGGNSPLHF,TRBV4-2,TRBD1,-,TRBJ1-6
TGCGCCAGCAGCCCGGTGAGCGACACTGAAGCTTTCTTT,CASSPVSDTEAFF,TRBV5-1,-,-,TRBJ1-1
TGTGCGGCGAGGGCTGAAGCTTTCTTT,CAARAEAFF,TRBV7-9,-,-,TRBJ1-1
TGTGCCAGCAGCCAAGAGGGCGGCAGGGGGTCGGCTGAAGCTTTCTTT,CASSQEGGRGSAEAFF,TRBV4-2,TRBD1,-,TRBJ1-1
TGTGCCAGCAGCTTAATGGGGAGTGCCGATACGCAGTATTTT,CASSLMGSADTQYF,TRBV7-3,-,-,TRBJ2-3
TGTGCCAGCAGCTTGGCGGGAACCGTGGGGGGGTACGAGCAGTACTTC,CASSLAGTVGGYEQYF,TRBV5-5,TRBD2,-,TRBJ2-7
TGTGCCAGCAGCCTAGGGACAGGGCCAAATTCACCCCTCCACTTT,CASSLGTGPNSPLHF,TRBV11-2,TRBD1,-,TRBJ1-6
TGTGCCAGCAGTTTAAAGGGGGTGAATAATTCACCCCTCCACTTT,CASSLKGVNNSPLHF,TRBV28,-,-,TRBJ1-6
TGCGCCAGCAGAGACAGCTCTGGAAACACCATATATTTT,CASRDSSGNTIYF,TRBV4-1,-,-,TRBJ1-3
TGTGCCAGCAGTGAGAGTAGGGACAGGGGTGGCTACACCTTC,CASSESRDRGGYTF,TRBV6-1,TRBD1,-,TRBJ1-2
TGTGCCAGCAGCTCAAATCCGCCACAGGACAGGGCCAGTAACACTGAAGCTTTCTTT,CASSSNPPQDRASNTEAFF,TRBV4-2,TRBD1,-,TRBJ1-1
TGTGCCAGCAGAACAAATAGCAATCAGCCCCAGCATTTT,CASRTNSNQPQHF,TRBV6-5,-,-,TRBJ1-5
TGTGCCAGCAGTTTCCAGACAGTCTACACTGAAGCTTTCTTT,CASSFQTVYTEAFF,TRBV6-5,-,-,TRBJ1-1
TGTGCCAGCAGCGTAGGGTCAGGGGGCGGTTATGAGCAGTTCTTC,CASSVGSGGGYEQFF,TRBV9,TRBD1,-,TRBJ2-1
TGTGCCAGCAGCGTAGGGCCGATCAATCAGCCCCAGCATTTT,CASSVGPINQPQHF,TRBV9,-,-,TRBJ1-5
TGTGCCAGTAGTATCGCGGGGGGACACCGACAGCCCCAGCATTTT,CASSIAGGHRQPQHF,TRBV19,-,-,TRBJ1-5
TGTGCCAGCAGCAATGGGACTAGCGGAGACAATGAGCAGTTCTTC,CASSNGTSGDNEQFF,TRBV7-3,TRBD2,-,TRBJ2-1
TGTGCCAGCAGCCCCCGGGACAGGCTGGGAGCCGGGGAGCTGTTTTTT,CASSPRDRLGAGELFF,TRBV7-8,TRBD1,-,TRBJ2-2
TGTGCCAGCAGCCAAGAGTCCCTTAGGTGGGAGATTGGCTACACCTTC,CASSQESLRWEIGYTF,TRBV3-1/TRBV3-2,-,-,TRBJ1-2
TGTGCCAGCAGCCTTGGGACTAGCGGAATAGCCAGGGGTATTCAGTACTTC,CASSLGTSGIARGIQYF,TRBV5-6,TRBD2,-,TRBJ2-4
TGTGCCAGCAGTTTACGCGGGAGGTACGAGCAGTACTTC,CASSLRGRYEQYF,TRBV28,TRBD2,-,TRBJ2-7
TGTGCCAGCAGCTCGATGGGACAGGGTGACACCGGGGAGCTGTTTTTT,CASSSMGQGDTGELFF,TRBV5-4,TRBD1,-,TRBJ2-2